The 25 T cell receptor beta chains below were found in one sample sequenced in a study of response to subunit inactivated influenza vaccine. TCRdb re-called the RT-PCR reads through MiXCR, storing one row per CDR3 protein. Among approximately 530,000 distinct CDR3 sequences listed, 7.6% were seen once. This material consisted of PBMCs from blood, taken around 2 years after vaccination. The receptor source for this set is a man aged 45-69 years who received an inactivated influenza vaccine.

This clonotype appeared a few times. CDR3 DNA: TGTGCCAGCAGTGACGGGACGTCAGCCAAAAACATTCAGTACTTC. Protein product: CASSDGTSAKNIQYF. The genes are TRBV28 and TRBJ2-4; D possibly matches TRBD1 or TRBD2 (5 bases each). The CDR3 consists of 15 residues. Germline CDR1 reads MDHEN; CDR2 reads SYDVKM. The V gene lost 5 bases and the J gene lost 0 bases, with 11 bases spanning the gap.

This clonotype was counted ten times or more. This chain connects TRBV12-3 or TRBV12-4 to TRBJ2-1; 8 nucleotides align to TRBD2. V shed 3 bases and J 3 bases; nucleotides not matched to a gene: 1. This CDR3 contains 14 residues. DNA of the CDR3: TGTGCCAGCAGTTTCGGGGGGGACTACAATGAGCAGTTCTTC. It is translated as CASSFGGDYNEQFF.

The chain has TRBV6-5 and TRBJ2-6; 8 nucleotides align to TRBD1. CDR1 is MNHEY and CDR2 is SVGAGI in the germline V gene. The V and J ends lost 2 bases and 1 base, in that order; junction bases with no gene match: 10. The CDR3 sequence is 19 residues long. This chain's CDR3 is CASSYQGQAKFSGANVLTF. CDR3 bases: TGTGCCAGCAGTTACCAGGGACAGGCTAAATTTTCTGGGGCCAACGTCCTGACTTTC.

This clonotype was observed at least ten times. The gene calls are TRBV3-1 and TRBJ2-3; no clear D. Germline V lookup: CDR1 LGHDT, CDR2 YNNKEL (reference sequence). The V and J ends lost 5 bases and 8 bases respectively, with 17 bases between them. The CDR3 is 14 amino acids. CDR3 nucleotides: TGTGCCAGCAGCTCACTCAAGGTTTCGGGTACGCAGTATTTT. Translated, it gives CASSSLKVSGTQYF.

This sequence joins TRBV9 and TRBJ2-7; no clear D. Germline CDR1 SGDLS, CDR2 YYNGEE. There are 14 residues in the CDR3. Trimming left V 0 bases short and J 1 base short, with 8 bases between. In DNA form, the CDR3 reads TGTGCCAGCAGCGTAGATGAAGGGTCCTACGAGCAGTACTTC. This encodes CASSVDEGSYEQYF.

This clonotype has just a few counts. The chain joins TRBV11-2 to TRBJ2-2; tentative D call: TRBD1 (6 bases). Trimming took off 1 base at V and 2 bases at J, with 11 bases between the two ends. Germline-derived CDR1 and CDR2 are SGHAT and FQNNGV. The CDR3 runs 16 residues. The CDR3 bases are TGTGCCAGCAGCTTAGGTGCAGGGGCCAACACCGGGGAGCTGTTTTTT. Its protein product is CASSLGAGANTGELFF.

The sample holds many counts of this clonotype. The chain combines TRBV6-5 with TRBJ2-5; 15 bases align to TRBD2. The CDR3 totals 18 residues. V was clipped by 2 bases and J by 7 bases; unmatched bases: 11. Germline values: CDR1 MNHEY, CDR2 SVGAGI. The CDR3 DNA follows: TGTGCCAGCAGTTACCGGGGGACTAGCGGGGGGCCAACCGGGACCCAGTACTTC. This codes for CASSYRGTSGGPTGTQYF.

This chain's CDR3 is CSALDLDYRWGNEQFF. The CDR3 nucleotides read TGCAGTGCTTTGGATTTGGACTATCGGTGGGGCAATGAGCAGTTCTTC. The chain recombines TRBV20-1 with TRBJ2-1, with D maybe TRBD2 (6 bases). This CDR3 is 16 amino acids long. Between the trimmed V and J ends, which lost 5 bases and 6 bases, there was a span of 23 bases. Per germline, CDR1 DFQATT and CDR2 SNEGSKA (reference sequence).

This clonotype occurred a few times. This chain joins TRBV7-9 and TRBJ2-1; possibly TRBD1 for D (5 bases). The ends were cut back, 8 bases at V and 7 bases at J, with 18 bases in the middle. The CDR3 length is 14 residues. Germline V gene sequence: CDR1 SEHNR, CDR2 FQNEAQ (reference sequence). This CDR3 reads CASVGQVVSNEQFF. CDR3 nucleotide sequence: TGTGCCAGCGTGGGGCAGGTGGTTTCGAATGAGCAGTTCTTC.

This chain joins TRBV20-1 and TRBJ2-3; possibly TRBD2 for D (6 bases). Trimming removed 5 bases at V and 2 bases at J, with 17 bases between. Germline V gene sequence: CDR1 DFQATT, CDR2 SNEGSKA (reference sequence). The CDR3 sequence is 15 residues long. CDR3 in DNA: TGCAGTGCTCTTCCTACTAGCTTTAACACAGATACGCAGTATTTT. Its protein product is CSALPTSFNTDTQYF.

The chain combines TRBV6-5 with TRBJ1-2; D unresolved. Trimming left V 7 bases short and J 6 bases short, with 6 bases between. This CDR3 spans 10 amino acids. Germline V gene sequence: CDR1 MNHEY, CDR2 SVGAGI. CDR3 coding DNA: TGTGCCAGCAAGGGAAATGGCTACACCTTC. Its translation is CASKGNGYTF.

V is TRBV11-2 and J is TRBJ2-1, with D tentatively TRBD1 or TRBD2 (5 bases each). Per the germline V gene, CDR1 is SGHAT and CDR2 is FQNNGV. Trimming shortened V by 2 bases and J by 3 bases, and 26 bases separated the two germline ends. The length of the CDR3 is 20 residues. The CDR3 region has the DNA TGTGCCAGCAGCTTACCCCCCCCAGGGACCCCATCACGCGTCTACAATGAGCAGTTCTTC. This codes for CASSLPPPGTPSRVYNEQFF.

This clonotype was seen a few times. In DNA, the CDR3 is TGTGCCAGCAGTGAAGGGAACGGGGTAAATCAGCCCCAGCATTTT. Protein product: CASSEGNGVNQPQHF. V is TRBV25-1 and J is TRBJ1-5; unclear D gene. Germline V lookup: CDR1 MGHDK, CDR2 SYGVNS. With 2 bases removed from V and 4 bases from J, the gap between germline ends came to 12 bases. This CDR3 comprises 15 residues.

In its sample, this clonotype was seen many times. The chain joins TRBV7-8 to TRBJ1-4; D perhaps matches TRBD1 (5 bases). This CDR3 is built from 12 residues. V was shortened by 3 bases and J by 8 bases, with 7 bases between the two germline ends. Germline lookup yields CDR1 SGHVS and CDR2 FQNEAQ. DNA for the CDR3: TGTGCCAGCAGCTTGGGGGGAGAAAAACTGTTTTTT. It specifies CASSLGGEKLFF. The full variable domain, with the rest looked up from reference TRBV7-8 and TRBJ1-4, is GAGVSQSPRYKVAKRGQDVALRCDPISGHVSLFWYQQALGQGPEFLTYFQNEAQLDKSGLPSDRFFAERPEGSVSTLKIQRTQQEDSAVYLCASSLGGEKLFFGSGTQLSVL.

This clonotype was detected a few times. This rearrangement joins TRBV5-1 to TRBJ1-1, with TRBD1 as a possible D gene (6 bases). Germline V gene lookup returns CDR1 SGHRS and CDR2 YFSETQ. Trimming took off 3 bases at V and 6 bases at J, with 12 bases between the two ends. The CDR3 consists of 13 residues. The CDR3 protein is CASSSTGMAEAFF. CDR3 DNA: TGCGCCAGCAGCTCTACAGGGATGGCTGAAGCTTTCTTT.

In its sample, this clonotype was seen many times. The chain employs TRBV12-3 or TRBV12-4 and TRBJ2-7; no reliable D call. The CDR3 totals 12 residues. With 8 bases removed from V and 4 bases from J, the gap between germline ends came to 12 bases. The CDR3 sequence is CASGKVRYEQYF. The CDR3 DNA follows: TGTGCCAGCGGAAAGGTCCGATACGAGCAGTACTTC.

This chain uses TRBV30 with TRBJ2-3, with D hard to call. The CDR3 totals 13 residues. The V gene's germline CDR1 is GTSNPN and CDR2 SVGIG (reference sequence). Trimming cost V 0 bases and J 6 bases, with 10 bases left between them. The CDR3 DNA follows: TGTGCCTGGAGTGTAATCACGCGGGATACGCAGTATTTT. This encodes CAWSVITRDTQYF.

This clonotype has more than one count but fewer than ten. The chain links TRBV28 to TRBJ2-1, with D perhaps TRBD2 (6 bases). Trimming removed 4 bases from V and 7 bases from J, with 14 bases in between. The CDR3 contains 14 residues. The germline CDR1 and CDR2 sequences are MDHEN and SYDVKM. This CDR3 is CASSSGSLRNEQFF. CDR3 DNA: TGTGCCAGCAGTTCCGGGAGTTTGAGAAATGAGCAGTTCTTC.

This clonotype was recorded a few times. The chain has TRBV3-1 and TRBJ1-2, with a weak D call TRBD1 (6 bases). CDR3 length: 13 residues. V lost 2 bases to trimming and J lost 4 bases, with 8 bases between them. Germline V CDR1 and CDR2: LGHDT, YNNKEL (reference sequence). CDR3 sequence reads: CASSQTGTYGYTF. CDR3 DNA: TGTGCCAGCAGCCAAACAGGGACCTATGGCTACACCTTC.

This clonotype was counted between two and nine times. J is TRBJ2-4 and V is TRBV6-5; no reliable D call. Germline V gene sequence: CDR1 MNHEY, CDR2 SVGAGI. This CDR3 is built from 16 residues. The V and J ends lost 0 bases and 1 base respectively, with 10 bases between them. The CDR3 DNA sequence: TGTGCCAGCAGTTACTCTTTTTTTTCCGCCAAAAACATTCAGTACTTC. This gives the protein CASSYSFFSAKNIQYF.

This clonotype was seen ten or more times. CDR3 DNA sequence: TGTGCCAGCAGCCAAGGGGCGGGTTTAAAGGCTTTCTTT. It yields the protein CASSQGAGLKAFF. V usage is TRBV3-1 and J usage is TRBJ1-1, with unresolved D. CDR1 and CDR2 (germline): LGHDT, YNNKEL (reference sequence). V lost 1 base and J 11 bases, leaving 14 bases between the germline ends. CDR3 length equals 13 residues.

The chain has TRBV18 and TRBJ2-5; tentatively, D is TRBD1 (6 bases). Between the trimmed V and J ends, which lost 6 bases and 2 bases, there was a span of 16 bases. The CDR3 loop spans 15 amino acids. Germline loops: CDR1 KGHSH, CDR2 LQKENI. The CDR3 bases are TGTGCCAGCTCCGAACAGGGAAGGAGTCAAGAGACCCAGTACTTC. It yields the protein CASSEQGRSQETQYF.

The rearrangement links TRBV5-6 to TRBJ2-5, with a tentative D call TRBD1 (6 bases). This CDR3 has 13 residues. Germline assignment: CDR1 SGHDT and CDR2 YYEEEE. V was trimmed by 4 bases and J by 5 bases, leaving 12 bases between them. CDR3 loop: CASSHREKETQYF. The CDR3 DNA sequence: TGTGCCAGCAGCCACAGGGAGAAGGAGACCCAGTACTTC.

The chain carries TRBV12-3 or TRBV12-4 and TRBJ2-1; possibly TRBD2 for D (6 bases). Trimming cost V 3 bases and J 5 bases, with 14 bases left between them. CDR3 length equals 15 residues. The CDR3 coding sequence is TGTGCCAGCAGTTTGGGGCGGGATGTCAACAATGAGCAGTTCTTC. It yields the protein CASSLGRDVNNEQFF.

This clonotype came up many times. The rearrangement links TRBV28 to TRBJ2-3; 7 bases line up with TRBD1. Germline CDR1 is MDHEN and CDR2 is SYDVKM. Losses at the gene ends were 6 bases for V and 0 bases for J; bases not matched to a gene: 9. This CDR3 spans 16 amino acids. The CDR3: CASSRRQGASTDTQYF. For the CDR3, the DNA is TGTGCCAGCAGCCGCAGACAGGGCGCTAGCACAGATACGCAGTATTTT.